This T cell receptor (beta chain) was captured in a study of blood T cell repertoires in COVID-19. The protocol was immunoSEQ multiplex PCR, while the TCRdb copy is restricted to in-frame clones and leaves out a portion. The sample has about 170,000 clones; around 83% are singletons. The CDR3 sequence is 16 residues long. Germline V gives CDR1 SGHRS, CDR2 YFSETQ. With V trimmed by 4 bases and J by 4 bases, 10 bases remained unmatched. The sequenced sample was peripheral blood. The clonotype originates from a woman aged 65 to 85 who had recovered from COVID-19. This chain links TRBV5-1 with TRBJ2-2; 7 bases align to TRBD1. CDR3 amino acids: CASSLPQGTSTGELFF. The CDR3 region has the DNA TGCGCCAGCAGCCTCCCACAGGGGACGAGCACCGGGGAGCTGTTTTTT.